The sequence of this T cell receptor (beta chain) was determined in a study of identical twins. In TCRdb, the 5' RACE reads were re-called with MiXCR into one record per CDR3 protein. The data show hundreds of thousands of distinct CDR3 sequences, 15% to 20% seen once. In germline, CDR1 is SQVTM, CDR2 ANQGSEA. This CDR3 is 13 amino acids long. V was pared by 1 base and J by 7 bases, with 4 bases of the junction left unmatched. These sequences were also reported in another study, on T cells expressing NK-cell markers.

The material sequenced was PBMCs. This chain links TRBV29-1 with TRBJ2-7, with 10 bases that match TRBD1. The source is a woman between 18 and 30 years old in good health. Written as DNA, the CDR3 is TGCAGCGTTGAAGGACAGGGGGCTGGGGAGCAGTACTTC. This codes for CSVEGQGAGEQYF.